This TCR beta chain was profiled in a study of cytomegalovirus exposure and HLA in healthy donors. Findings of the study overall: An analysis done earlier found most TCR beta V segments productive about 87% or about 30% of the time.

Researchers ran the PCR with 60 Vbeta and 13 Jbeta primers. Clones were sequenced by immunoSEQ multiplex PCR, and TCRdb holds only the in-frame ones, with some missing. The sample gives roughly 120,000 clones, about 66% of which show up once; roughly 1.5% is in the top ten. Participants comprised healthy donors of bone marrow. Germline CDR1 is SEHNR and CDR2 is FQNEAQ (reference sequence). Trimming pared 2 bases from V and 5 bases from J, leaving 13 bases between. CDR3 length equals 14 residues. In the case of this clone: The antigen remains undetermined.

Sequenced: PBMCs. The clonotype was recovered from a man aged 25 to 45 in good health and CMV-seropositive. The rearrangement links TRBV7-9 to TRBJ2-7, with D maybe TRBD1 (5 bases). This CDR3 reads CASSLRRTPNEQYF. CDR3 DNA: TGTGCCAGCAGCTTAAGAAGGACACCTAACGAGCAGTACTTC.